These 22 T cell receptor beta chains came from one sample sequenced in a study of T cell changes during pregnancy in multiple sclerosis. The method was immunoSEQ multiplex PCR; TCRdb's version includes in-frame clones alone and lacks a portion of them. Counted here are about 39,000 clones, 85% to 95% occurring once; the ten biggest clones make up 0.3% to 0.4%. The sequencing used CD4+ T cells from peripheral blood mononuclear cells, collected after pregnancy. The receptors here all came from a female donor with multiple sclerosis, enrolled in a pregnancy study.

A note on this clone: Germline is not matched at one junction end, which may reflect a read error. The chain is built from TRBV7-7 and TRBJ1-4; D is uncertain. The CDR3 loop spans 13 amino acids. Germline V lookup: CDR1 SSHAT, CDR2 FNYEAQ (reference sequence). The CDR3 is CASSLKEGGKLFF. CDR3 DNA: TGTGCTAGCAGCTTGAAAGAAGGCGGAAAACTGTTTTTT.

To note about this clone: Other DNA sequences in this specimen translate into the identical CDR3. The V call is TRBV6-5, the J call TRBJ2-7; possible D gene TRBD2, 7 bases. CDR1 MNHEY and CDR2 SVGAGI come from the germline V gene. This CDR3 comprises 14 residues. The V and J ends lost 7 bases and 0 bases respectively, with 13 bases between them. CDR3 loop: CASKGGGASYEQYF. CDR3 sequence (DNA): TGTGCCAGCAAAGGGGGGGGCGCCTCCTACGAGCAGTACTTC.

CDR3 nucleotide sequence: TGTGCCATCTCCCCCCTCGGAGGTCTAGATACGCAGTATTTT. This translates into CAISPLGGLDTQYF. The chain has TRBV6-6 and TRBJ2-3; maybe TRBD2 (5 bases). V dropped 10 bases and J dropped 5 bases, with 19 bases sitting between them. Germline loops: CDR1 MNHNY, CDR2 SVGAGI (reference sequence). The CDR3 is 14 amino acids.

The chain carries TRBV19 and TRBJ1-2; possible D gene TRBD1, 6 bases. Germline V gene lookup returns CDR1 LNHDA and CDR2 SQIVND (reference sequence). Trimming stripped 8 bases from V and 0 bases from J, with 10 bases between. The CDR3 contains 13 residues. This chain's CDR3 is CASRTVPNYGYTF. Here the CDR3 DNA reads TGTGCCAGTCGGACAGTCCCTAACTATGGCTACACCTTC.

The chain couples TRBV5-8 to TRBJ2-1; TRBD2 matches 13 bases. CDR3 length: 17 residues. Per germline, CDR1 SGHTS and CDR2 YDEGEE. The V gene end was trimmed by 5 bases and the J gene end by 7 bases; junction bases not matched to a gene: 12. CDR3 amino acids: CASSKGLLAGGQNEQFF. CDR3 bases: TGTGCCAGCAGTAAGGGCTTACTAGCGGGGGGGCAGAATGAGCAGTTCTTC.

This clone is a singleton in its sample. The chain employs TRBV7-2 and TRBJ2-3; a weak D match, TRBD1 (7 bases). CDR1 is SGHTA, CDR2 FQGNSA, per germline. Between the trimmed V and J ends, which lost 0 bases and 4 bases, there was a span of 17 bases. This CDR3 is built from 17 residues. The CDR3 spells CASSLALVRGDADTQYF. The CDR3 coding sequence is TGTGCCAGCAGCTTAGCGCTTGTCAGGGGGGACGCAGATACGCAGTATTTT.

J is TRBJ1-1 and V is TRBV7-9, with no clear D. CDR1 is SEHNR and CDR2 is FQNEAQ in the germline V gene (reference sequence). The CDR3 is made up of 16 amino acids. The V and J ends lost 3 bases and 1 base respectively, with 15 bases between them. The CDR3 sequence is CASSFAIAEPNTEAFF. The CDR3 DNA reads TGTGCCAGCAGCTTCGCCATAGCCGAGCCGAACACTGAAGCTTTCTTT.

V gene TRBV9 combines with J gene TRBJ1-2; 8 positions match TRBD1. V lost 2 bases, J lost 5 bases, and 11 bases stayed unmatched. CDR1 and CDR2 from the germline V gene are SGDLS and YYNGEE. This CDR3 has 16 residues. The CDR3 reads CASSVSPQGARYGYTF. The CDR3 coding sequence is TGTGCCAGCAGCGTCTCACCTCAGGGGGCGCGTTATGGCTACACCTTC. Variable domain in full (rest from reference TRBV9 and TRBJ1-2): DSGVTQTPKHLITATGQRVTLRCSPRSGDLSVYWYQQSLDQGLQFLIQYYNGEERAKGNILERFSAQQFPDLHSELNLSSLELGDSALYFCASSVSPQGARYGYTFGSGTRLTVV.

In nucleotides, the CDR3 is TGTGCCAGCAGCGGCAAGCGGGGGGGTCCCCTAGAATACAATGAGCAGTTCTTC. It yields the protein CASSGKRGGPLEYNEQFF. The J gene is TRBJ2-1, the V gene TRBV5-4; 10 nucleotides agree with TRBD2. CDR1 is SGHNT and CDR2 is YYREEE in the germline V gene (reference sequence). CDR3 length: 18 amino acids. Unmatched junction bases numbered 14, after V lost 4 bases and J lost 4 bases.

The chain uses TRBV7-6 and TRBJ2-7, with 7 bases that match TRBD2. Germline CDR1 and CDR2: SGHVS and FNYEAQ. The CDR3 has 17 residues. Trimming at V came to 1 base and at J to 0 bases, leaving 9 bases not matched to a gene. The CDR3 loop is CASSLEGGRQSSYEQYF. In nucleotides, the CDR3 is TGTGCCAGCAGCTTAGAGGGAGGGAGGCAGAGCTCCTACGAGCAGTACTTC.

The genes are TRBV7-2 and TRBJ2-3; TRBD1 agrees at 8 bases. V was pared by 4 bases and J by 4 bases, with 16 bases of the junction left unmatched. This CDR3 has 18 residues. Germline values: CDR1 SGHTA, CDR2 FQGNSA. CDR3 coding DNA: TGTGCCAGCAGCTCATACGCTACCAGGGGGCGCGTAGCAGATACGCAGTATTTT. It yields the protein CASSSYATRGRVADTQYF.

This rearrangement joins TRBV27 to TRBJ2-3; 8 bases agree with TRBD2. The CDR3 spans 19 residues. Unmatched junction bases numbered 17, after V lost 3 bases and J lost 3 bases. Per germline, CDR1 MNHEY and CDR2 SMNVEV (reference sequence). CDR3 coding DNA: TGTGCCAGCAGTTTGGGAACTAGCGGAATGATTTTGAGGACAGATACGCAGTATTTT. The encoded protein is CASSLGTSGMILRTDTQYF.

The V and J genes are TRBV27 and TRBJ1-2; D unresolved. The CDR3 runs to 13 residues. The ends were cut back, 5 bases at V and 4 bases at J, with 11 bases in the middle. Germline lookup yields CDR1 MNHEY and CDR2 SMNVEV (reference sequence). The DNA for the CDR3 is TGTGCCAGCAGTCCTGCGGGCCTCTATGGCTACACCTTC. It yields the protein CASSPAGLYGYTF.

The rearrangement joins TRBV7-6 to TRBJ2-2; 7 bases are a match to TRBD2. The ends lost 0 bases at V and 5 bases at J; junction bases unmatched: 6. The germline V gene encodes CDR1 SGHVS and CDR2 FNYEAQ. The CDR3 has 16 amino acids. This chain's CDR3 is CASSLAGGRWTGELFF. DNA of the CDR3: TGTGCCAGCAGCTTAGCGGGGGGGAGATGGACCGGGGAGCTGTTTTTT.

The chain recombines TRBV7-2 with TRBJ2-7; unclear D gene. This CDR3 comprises 15 residues. CDR1 is SGHTA, CDR2 FQGNSA, per germline. V gave up 5 bases and J gave up 3 bases, with 17 bases separating them. The CDR3 DNA sequence: TGTGCCAGCAGCCAAGAACCTGTGAGTGGCTACGAGCAGTACTTC. This gives the protein CASSQEPVSGYEQYF.

V usage is TRBV5-1 and J usage is TRBJ2-3; 7 nucleotides match TRBD2. V was pared by 4 bases and J by 3 bases, with 11 bases of the junction left unmatched. The germline CDR1 and CDR2 sequences are SGHRS and YFSETQ. This CDR3 is 16 amino acids long. Here the CDR3 reads CASSLGGLGGTDTQYF. The CDR3 DNA reads TGCGCCAGCAGCCTGGGGGGACTGGGGGGGACAGATACGCAGTATTTT.

The chain couples TRBV6-6 to TRBJ1-1; D not resolved. The germline CDR1 and CDR2 sequences are MNHNY and SVGAGI (reference sequence). The V and J ends lost 11 bases and 5 bases respectively, with 18 bases between them. CDR3 length equals 13 residues. Written as DNA, the CDR3 is TGTGCCTCAACCCGGGGTCCGGGGACTGAAGCTTTCTTT. The encoded protein is CASTRGPGTEAFF.

V usage is TRBV7-2 and J usage is TRBJ1-5, with 10 bases that match TRBD1. The CDR3 contains 14 residues. V gave up 3 bases and J gave up 6 bases; unmatched junction bases: 2. From germline, CDR1 is SGHTA and CDR2 FQGNSA. CDR3 amino acids: CASSLGTGAQPQHF. CDR3 DNA: TGTGCCAGCAGCTTGGGGACAGGGGCTCAGCCCCAGCATTTT.

The chain employs TRBV12-5 and TRBJ2-3; D possibly corresponds to TRBD2 (5 bases). The CDR3 extends over 15 amino acids. The V and J ends lost 5 bases and 0 bases respectively, with 12 bases between them. Germline V gene lookup returns CDR1 LGHNT and CDR2 FRNRAP. The chain's CDR3 is CASGPKRKSTDTQYF. In nucleotides, the CDR3 is TGTGCTAGTGGTCCCAAGCGGAAGAGCACAGATACGCAGTATTTT.

CDR3 sequence: CASSQGGVGSYNEQFF. The CDR3 nucleotides read TGCGCCAGCAGCCAAGGCGGGGTCGGGTCCTACAATGAGCAGTTCTTC. J is TRBJ2-1 and V is TRBV4-1, with D perhaps matching TRBD2 (6 bases). With 1 base removed from V and 1 base from J, the gap between germline ends came to 11 bases. The germline gives CDR1 MGHRA, CDR2 YSYEKL. The CDR3 spans 16 residues.

The chain uses TRBV30 and TRBJ1-1; D may be TRBD1 (5 bases). Germline V gene sequence: CDR1 GTSNPN, CDR2 SVGIG (reference sequence). With 2 bases removed from V and 0 bases from J, the gap between germline ends came to 16 bases. CDR3 length: 16 amino acids. The CDR3: CAWSPRGVVLNTEAFF. As DNA, the CDR3 is TGTGCCTGGAGTCCGCGGGGCGTGGTCTTGAACACTGAAGCTTTCTTT.

The CDR3 reads CASSLGTAYNSPLHF. CDR3 in DNA: TGTGCCAGCAGTTTAGGGACAGCCTATAATTCACCCCTCCACTTT. The chain employs TRBV27 and TRBJ1-6; TRBD1 aligns across 7 bases. The CDR3 sequence is 15 residues long. Germline V gene lookup returns CDR1 MNHEY and CDR2 SMNVEV (reference sequence). V was pared by 2 bases and J by 2 bases, with 0 bases of the junction left unmatched.